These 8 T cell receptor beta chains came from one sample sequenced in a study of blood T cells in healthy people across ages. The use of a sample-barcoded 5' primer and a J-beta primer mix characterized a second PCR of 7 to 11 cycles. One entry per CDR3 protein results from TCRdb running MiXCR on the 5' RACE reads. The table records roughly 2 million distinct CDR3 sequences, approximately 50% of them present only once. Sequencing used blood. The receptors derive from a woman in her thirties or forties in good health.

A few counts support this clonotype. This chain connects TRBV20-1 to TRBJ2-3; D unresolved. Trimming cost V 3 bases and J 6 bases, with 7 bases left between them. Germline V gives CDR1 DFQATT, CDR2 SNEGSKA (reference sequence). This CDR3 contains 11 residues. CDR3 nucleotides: TGCAGTGCTAGGCCCGGGGATACGCAGTATTTT. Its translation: CSARPGDTQYF.

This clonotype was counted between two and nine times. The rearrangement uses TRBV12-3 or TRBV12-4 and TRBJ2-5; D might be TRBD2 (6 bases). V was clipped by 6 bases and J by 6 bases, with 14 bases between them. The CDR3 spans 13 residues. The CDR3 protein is CASRSPGLQTQYF. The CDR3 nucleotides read TGTGCCAGCAGATCTCCGGGACTCCAGACCCAGTACTTC.

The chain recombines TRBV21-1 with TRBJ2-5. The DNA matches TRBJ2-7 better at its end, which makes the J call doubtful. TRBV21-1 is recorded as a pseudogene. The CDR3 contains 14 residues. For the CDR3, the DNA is TGTGCCAGCAGCCCCCAGCTAAGGTCATACGAGCAGTACTTC. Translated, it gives CASSPQLRSYEQYF.

This CDR3 is CTSSSRDREKLFF. The CDR3, as DNA: TGTACCAGCAGCTCACGGGACCGGGAAAAACTGTTTTTT. This chain links TRBV7-2 with TRBJ1-4; D may be TRBD1 (5 bases). V was pared by 4 bases and J by 8 bases, with 11 bases between. Germline-derived CDR1 and CDR2 are SGHTA and FQGNSA. This CDR3 region has 13 residues.

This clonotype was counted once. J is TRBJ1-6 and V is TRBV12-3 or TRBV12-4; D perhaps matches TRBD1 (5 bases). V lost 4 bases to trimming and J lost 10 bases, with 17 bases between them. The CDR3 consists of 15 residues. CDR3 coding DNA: TGTGCCAGCAGTTCCAGGGTAGCGGAAGCCTCACCCCTCCACTTT. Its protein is CASSSRVAEASPLHF.

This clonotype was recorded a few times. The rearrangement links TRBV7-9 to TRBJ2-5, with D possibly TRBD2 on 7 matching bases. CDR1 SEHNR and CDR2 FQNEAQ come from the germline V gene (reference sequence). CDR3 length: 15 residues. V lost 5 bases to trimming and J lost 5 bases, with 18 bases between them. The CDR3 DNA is TGTGCCAGCAGCGCGGGGGCGGGTCGGTGGGAGACCCAGTACTTC. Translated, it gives CASSAGAGRWETQYF.

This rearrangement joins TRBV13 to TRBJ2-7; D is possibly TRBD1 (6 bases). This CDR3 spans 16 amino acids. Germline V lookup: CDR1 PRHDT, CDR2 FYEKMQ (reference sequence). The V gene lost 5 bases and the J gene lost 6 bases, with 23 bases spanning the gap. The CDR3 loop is CASSGSSGHESGEQYF. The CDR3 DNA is TGTGCCAGCAGCGGTTCTTCGGGACATGAGTCGGGCGAGCAGTACTTC.

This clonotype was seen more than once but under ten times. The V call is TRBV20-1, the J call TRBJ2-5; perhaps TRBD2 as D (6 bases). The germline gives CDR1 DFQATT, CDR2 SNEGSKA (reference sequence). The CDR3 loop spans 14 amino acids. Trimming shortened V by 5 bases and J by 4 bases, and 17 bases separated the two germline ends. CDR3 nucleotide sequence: TGCAGTGCTCGGGGCATGGGGGGTGGAGAGACCCAGTACTTC. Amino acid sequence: CSARGMGGGETQYF.